The 25 T cell receptor beta chains reported below all come from one sample, sequenced in a study of T cell responses to AZD1222 COVID-19 vaccine. Clones were read by immunoSEQ multiplex PCR, and TCRdb kept only the in-frame ones, dropping some. The sample includes 8,000 to 9,000 clones, roughly 88% of them seen just once. The sample in question was peripheral blood, obtained 28 days after the second AZD1222 dose. Receptors were obtained from an adult who received the AZD1222 COVID-19 vaccine.

This chain uses TRBV7-9 with TRBJ2-3; no reliable D call. Germline CDR1 and CDR2: SEHNR and FQNEAQ (reference sequence). The CDR3 consists of 15 residues. V lost 0 bases and J lost 3, with 10 bases in between. DNA of the CDR3: TGTGCCAGCAGCTTAGCCCTACAAGGGACAGATACGCAGTATTTT. Protein product: CASSLALQGTDTQYF.

This sequence joins TRBV30 and TRBJ1-1, with D perhaps TRBD1 (5 bases). Germline CDR1 GTSNPN, CDR2 SVGIG (reference sequence). V was trimmed by 7 bases and J by 0 bases, leaving 15 bases between them. There are 14 residues in the CDR3. This CDR3 reads CASTRDGMNTEAFF. In DNA, the CDR3 is TGTGCCTCTACCCGGGACGGTATGAACACTGAAGCTTTCTTT.

The J gene is TRBJ2-3, the V gene TRBV9; weak D call: TRBD1 (5 bases). Trimming removed 3 bases from V and 5 bases from J, with 13 bases in between. Germline-derived CDR1 and CDR2 are SGDLS and YYNGEE. The CDR3 has 14 amino acids. The DNA of the CDR3 is TGTGCCAGCAGCGAGGGGATCCAGGGAGATACGCAGTATTTT. Protein sequence: CASSEGIQGDTQYF. Full variable domain (outside the CDR3, taken from reference TRBV9 and TRBJ2-3): DSGVTQTPKHLITATGQRVTLRCSPRSGDLSVYWYQQSLDQGLQFLIQYYNGEERAKGNILERFSAQQFPDLHSELNLSSLELGDSALYFCASSEGIQGDTQYFGPGTRLTVL.

The chain links TRBV19 to TRBJ2-1; 10 positions agree with TRBD2. After removal of 6 bases from V and 3 bases from J, the junction contained 8 bases not matched to a gene. The CDR3 has 16 amino acids. Germline V lookup: CDR1 LNHDA, CDR2 SQIVND (reference sequence). The CDR3 DNA sequence: TGTGCCAGTAGAATCAACAGCGGGGGGGTCTACAATGAGCAGTTCTTC. Its translation is CASRINSGGVYNEQFF.

V is TRBV2 and J is TRBJ2-5, with TRBD2 identical over 8 bases. Germline CDR1 reads SNHLY; CDR2 reads FYNNEI. The CDR3 consists of 13 residues. Trimming removed 10 bases from V and 2 bases from J; junction bases left unmatched: 6. The CDR3 reads CATGGDLQETQYF. The CDR3 region has the DNA TGTGCCACCGGGGGGGACTTACAAGAGACCCAGTACTTC.

This chain uses TRBV24-1 with TRBJ2-1; 8 bases match TRBD2. This CDR3 contains 13 residues. Losses at the gene ends were 4 bases for V and 8 bases for J; bases not matched to a gene: 3. Germline assignment: CDR1 KGHDR and CDR2 SFDVKD. CDR3 in DNA: TGTGCCACCAGTGACAGCGGGAGAGATGAGCAGTTCTTC. Residues: CATSDSGRDEQFF.

V gene TRBV27 combines with J gene TRBJ2-1; TRBD1 matches at 8 bases. This CDR3 spans 15 amino acids. Germline CDR1 reads MNHEY; CDR2 reads SMNVEV (reference sequence). Trimming took 4 bases from V and 9 from J; bases not matched to a gene: 11. The DNA of the CDR3 is TGTGCCAGCAGTTATGAAGGACAGGGTTTCGGTGAGCAGTTCTTC. Encoded protein: CASSYEGQGFGEQFF.

This clone has just one count. This chain uses TRBV6-2 or TRBV6-3 with TRBJ1-6; the match to TRBD1 covers 8 bases. The CDR3 runs 17 residues. Germline CDR1 MNHEY, CDR2 SVGEGT. Trimming cost V 5 bases and J 2 bases; bases outside gene matches: 8. CDR3 loop: CASSPYGTGTYNSPLHF. CDR3 bases: TGTGCCAGCAGTCCCTACGGGACAGGAACCTATAATTCACCCCTCCACTTT.

The chain employs TRBV20-1 and TRBJ1-1, with a possible D match to TRBD1 (6 bases). CDR3 length: 11 residues. The V and J ends lost 6 bases and 11 bases respectively, with 16 bases between them. Germline loops: CDR1 DFQATT, CDR2 SNEGSKA (reference sequence). CDR3 residues: CSAQDSLLAFF. CDR3 coding DNA: TGCAGTGCCCAGGACAGCCTTTTGGCTTTCTTT.

The rearrangement uses TRBV28 and TRBJ1-4; the D gene is possibly TRBD1 (6 bases). The CDR3 is made up of 15 amino acids. Germline V gene data show CDR1 as MDHEN and CDR2 as SYDVKM. The V end lost 7 bases, the J end lost 4 bases, and 16 bases lay between the germline ends. CDR3 in DNA: TGTGCCAGCAACCCAGGGGTTGGAGGTAATGAAAAACTGTTTTTT. This gives the protein CASNPGVGGNEKLFF.

V and J are TRBV5-1 and TRBJ2-7; 7 bases match TRBD2. Germline V gene lookup returns CDR1 SGHRS and CDR2 YFSETQ. This CDR3 spans 14 amino acids. V was pared by 3 bases and J by 2 bases, with 5 bases of the junction left unmatched. CDR3 residues: CASSSSGATYEQYF. The CDR3 DNA reads as TGCGCCAGCAGCTCTAGCGGAGCCACCTACGAGCAGTACTTC.

The gene calls are TRBV7-9 and TRBJ2-1; 10 bases line up with TRBD2. Germline CDR1 is SEHNR and CDR2 is FQNEAQ (reference sequence). This CDR3 spans 17 amino acids. Losses at the gene ends were 1 base for V and 1 base for J; bases not matched to a gene: 4. The CDR3 sequence is CASSLGLAGVSYNEQFF. Written as DNA, the CDR3 is TGTGCCAGCAGCTTAGGGCTAGCGGGAGTGTCCTACAATGAGCAGTTCTTC.

The gene calls are TRBV5-8 and TRBJ2-7; maybe TRBD1 (6 bases). V was trimmed by 1 base and J by 6 bases, leaving 14 bases between them. CDR3 size: 14 residues. Germline V gene sequence: CDR1 SGHTS, CDR2 YDEGEE. This CDR3 reads CASSLRQGIGEQYF. In DNA, the CDR3 is TGTGCCAGCAGCTTGAGGCAGGGGATCGGCGAGCAGTACTTC.

This clone appeared once. The genes are TRBV7-9 and TRBJ2-3; 8 bases are shared with TRBD2. The CDR3 totals 16 residues. Germline-derived CDR1 and CDR2 are SEHNR and FQNEAQ (reference sequence). V lost 4 bases, J lost 2 bases, and 8 bases stayed unmatched. CDR3 in DNA: TGTGCCAGCAGCTACCGGGGCGGGGGGCTCACAGATACGCAGTATTTT. It yields the protein CASSYRGGGLTDTQYF.

The CDR3 here is CASSSFAGRETQYF. The DNA of the CDR3 is TGTGCCAGCAGCTCCTTCGCAGGGAGGGAGACCCAGTACTTC. The chain carries TRBV11-2 and TRBJ2-5, with a weak D call TRBD2 (6 bases). Trimming left V 4 bases short and J 5 bases short, with 14 bases between. The CDR3 has 14 amino acids. CDR1 and CDR2 from the germline V gene are SGHAT and FQNNGV.

The CDR3 sequence: CASSRDAGYTF. For the CDR3, the DNA is TGTGCCAGCAGCCGAGATGCGGGCTACACCTTC. The chain uses TRBV5-6 and TRBJ1-2; D remains ambiguous. This CDR3 has 11 amino acids. V lost 4 bases and J 8 bases, leaving 9 bases between the germline ends. Germline V lookup: CDR1 SGHDT, CDR2 YYEEEE.

This rearrangement joins TRBV11-3 to TRBJ2-2; 7 bases map to TRBD2. The CDR3 has 18 residues. J lost 2 bases, V lost 3 bases, and 12 bases had no gene match. In germline, CDR1 is SGHNT, CDR2 YENEEA. CDR3 region: CASSFAGYEAGNTGELFF. The CDR3 region has the DNA TGTGCCAGCAGCTTCGCAGGCTACGAAGCGGGAAACACCGGGGAGCTGTTTTTT. Using reference TRBV11-3 and TRBJ2-2 for the parts outside the CDR3, the full variable domain is EAGVVQSPRYKIIEKKQPVAFWCNPISGHNTLYWYLQNLGQGPELLIRYENEEAVDDSQLPKDRFSAERLKGVDSTLKIQPAELGDSAVYLCASSFAGYEAGNTGELFFGEGSRLTVL.

This clone was observed a few times. The genes are TRBV13 and TRBJ2-7; maybe TRBD1 (5 bases). The CDR3 is 14 amino acids. The V end lost 7 bases, the J end lost 3 bases, and 16 bases lay between the germline ends. The germline CDR1 and CDR2 sequences are PRHDT and FYEKMQ (reference sequence). The CDR3 protein is CASTAQGFYYEQYF. CDR3 DNA sequence: TGTGCCAGCACCGCGCAGGGTTTTTACTACGAGCAGTACTTC.

The genes are TRBV10-3 and TRBJ1-1; D ambiguous. CDR1 and CDR2 (germline): ENHRY, SYGVKD. The V gene lost 6 bases and the J gene lost 1 base, with 9 bases spanning the gap. There are 13 residues in the CDR3. CDR3 bases: TGTGCCATCAGAAGTCAACCGAACACTGAAGCTTTCTTT. The encoded protein is CAIRSQPNTEAFF.

This chain links TRBV7-9 with TRBJ2-4; D gene unclear. CDR1 and CDR2 (germline): SEHNR, FQNEAQ (reference sequence). V was clipped by 5 bases and J by 3 bases, with 17 bases between them. The CDR3 has 16 amino acids. The CDR3 spells CASSLGGLFGKNIQYF. The CDR3 nucleotides are TGTGCCAGCAGCCTCGGTGGATTATTTGGCAAAAACATTCAGTACTTC.

V gene TRBV10-2 combines with J gene TRBJ1-5; D is perhaps TRBD1 (6 bases). V was pared by 6 bases and J by 0 bases, with 6 bases between. The CDR3 extends over 13 amino acids. Germline assignment: CDR1 WSHSY and CDR2 SAAADI. The CDR3 loop reads CASRDSSNQPQHF. CDR3 nucleotide sequence: TGCGCCAGCAGGGACAGTAGCAATCAGCCCCAGCATTTT.

This clone was observed a handful of times. The gene calls are TRBV7-9 and TRBJ2-7, with 11 bases matching TRBD1. This CDR3 contains 19 residues. The V and J ends lost 2 bases and 0 bases, in that order; junction bases with no gene match: 12. Germline lookup yields CDR1 SEHNR and CDR2 FQNEAQ (reference sequence). In nucleotides, the CDR3 is TGTGCCAGCAGCTTACCCGGTCCCGGGACAGGGGGGAACTCCTACGAGCAGTACTTC. It codes for CASSLPGPGTGGNSYEQYF.

J is TRBJ2-1 and V is TRBV7-2; 7 nucleotides agree with TRBD2. The germline V gene has CDR1 SGHTA and CDR2 FQGNSA. This CDR3 is built from 14 residues. Trimming removed 2 bases from V and 7 bases from J; junction bases left unmatched: 5. The CDR3 region has the DNA TGTGCCAGCAGCTTACCCCAGCGGGGAAATGAGCAGTTCTTC. It encodes CASSLPQRGNEQFF.

This rearrangement joins TRBV28 to TRBJ2-2; D not resolved. V lost 3 bases, J lost 4 bases, and 6 bases lay in between. This CDR3 has 13 amino acids. The germline V gene has CDR1 MDHEN and CDR2 SYDVKM. CDR3 sequence (DNA): TGTGCCAGCAGTTTTCGAGGCACCGGGGAGCTGTTTTTT. This gives the protein CASSFRGTGELFF.

This chain uses TRBV6-6 with TRBJ2-7, with TRBD2 matching 14 bases. The CDR3 runs 16 residues. Germline V gene data show CDR1 as MNHNY and CDR2 as SVGAGI (reference sequence). V lost 4 bases to trimming and J lost 2 bases; unmatched junction nucleotides: 4. CDR3 sequence: CASSSPTSGGAYEQYF. In nucleotides, the CDR3 is TGTGCCAGCAGTTCCCCGACTAGCGGGGGGGCCTACGAGCAGTACTTC.